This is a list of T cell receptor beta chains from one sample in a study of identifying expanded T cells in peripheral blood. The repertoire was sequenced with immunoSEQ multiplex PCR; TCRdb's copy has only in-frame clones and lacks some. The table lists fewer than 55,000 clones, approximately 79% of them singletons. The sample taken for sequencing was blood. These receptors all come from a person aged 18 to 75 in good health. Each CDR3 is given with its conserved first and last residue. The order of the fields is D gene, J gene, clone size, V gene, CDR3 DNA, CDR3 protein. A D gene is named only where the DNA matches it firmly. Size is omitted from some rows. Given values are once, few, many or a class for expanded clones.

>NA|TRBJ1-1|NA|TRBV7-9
TGTGCCAGCAGCTACGCGGGTGGGGCTACTGAAGCTTTCTTT
CASSYAGGATEAFF
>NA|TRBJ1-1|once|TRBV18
TGTGCCAGCTCATCGGCGTGGAACACTGAAGCTTTCTTT
CASSSAWNTEAFF
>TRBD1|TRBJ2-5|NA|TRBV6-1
TGTGCCAGCAGGGTGAACAGGGGGCGGCAAGAGACCCAGTACTTC
CASRVNRGRQETQYF
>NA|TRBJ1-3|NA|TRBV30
TGTGCCTGGAGTGAGGAAGTCGGAAACACCATATATTTT
CAWSEEVGNTIYF
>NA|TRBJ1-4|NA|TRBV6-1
TGTGCCAGCAGTGAAATGGCAGCAGGGGCTAATGAAAAACTGTTTTTT
CASSEMAAGANEKLFF
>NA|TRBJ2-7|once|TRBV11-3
TGTGCCAGCAGCTTGGGGCCCCGTGACGAGCAGTACTTC
CASSLGPRDEQYF
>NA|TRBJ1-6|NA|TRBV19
TGTGCCAGTAGTATCGGACCTTGGACAGAAGAGGACTCCTATAATTCACCCCTCCACTTT
CASSIGPWTEEDSYNSPLHF
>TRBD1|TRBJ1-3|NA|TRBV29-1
TGCAGCGTTGGGGACAGGATTGGAAACACCATATATTTT
CSVGDRIGNTIYF
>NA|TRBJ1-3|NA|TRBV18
TGTGCCAGCTCACCAGTCACTAGAGGATCCGGAAACACCATATATTTT
CASSPVTRGSGNTIYF
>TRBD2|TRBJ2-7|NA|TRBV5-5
TGTGCCAGCAGCCGAGAGGGACTAGCGGTCCTCGGAAACGAGCAGTACTTC
CASSREGLAVLGNEQYF
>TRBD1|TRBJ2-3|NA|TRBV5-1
TGCGCCAGCAGCTTGGATAGGGGGCTGGGGCCAACAGATACGCAGTATTTT
CASSLDRGLGPTDTQYF
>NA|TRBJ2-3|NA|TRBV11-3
TGTGCCAGCAGCTTCGGGGTCGAGACGGATACGCAGTATTTT
CASSFGVETDTQYF
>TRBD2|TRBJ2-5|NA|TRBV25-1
TGTGCCAGCAGTGGACCCGGGGGGGGAGAGACCCAGTACTTC
CASSGPGGGETQYF
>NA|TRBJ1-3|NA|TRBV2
TGTGCCAGCAGGGCGAGGGGGGGAGCTGGAAACACCATATATTTT
CASRARGGAGNTIYF
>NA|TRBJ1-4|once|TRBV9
TGTGCCAGCAGCGCCAATAATGAAAAACTGTTTTTT
CASSANNEKLFF
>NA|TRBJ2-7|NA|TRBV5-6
TGTGCCAGCAGCTTTCGCCCCGGAACCTACGAGCAGTACTTC
CASSFRPGTYEQYF
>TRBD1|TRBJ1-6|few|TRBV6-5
TGTGCCAGCAGGACAGGGCCCAAAAGGTCACCCCTCCACTTT
CASRTGPKRSPLHF
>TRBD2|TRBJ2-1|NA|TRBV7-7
TGTGCCAGCAGCTTAGCGGATAGAGAGACTAGCGGCCAGAGCTCCTACAATGAGCAGTTCTTC
CASSLADRETSGQSSYNEQFF
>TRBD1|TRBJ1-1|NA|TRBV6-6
TGTGCCAGCAGTTCACAGGGGATCCCTGAAGCTTTCTTT
CASSSQGIPEAFF
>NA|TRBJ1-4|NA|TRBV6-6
TGTGCCAGCAGTTACTCGGCGGCGTCGACTAATGAAAAACTGTTTTTT
CASSYSAASTNEKLFF
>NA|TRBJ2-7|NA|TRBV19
TGTGCCAGTAGTATCAGGAGGGGGACAGCCAGCTCCTACGAGCAGTACTTC
CASSIRRGTASSYEQYF
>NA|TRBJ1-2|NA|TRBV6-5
TGTGCCAGCTTCCGGGGCAAGGGCTACACCTTC
CASFRGKGYTF
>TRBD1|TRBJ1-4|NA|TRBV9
TGTGCCAGCAGCCCCGGACAGGGCCGAAATGAAAAACTGTTTTTT
CASSPGQGRNEKLFF
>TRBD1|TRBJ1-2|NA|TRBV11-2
TGTGCCAGCAGCTCGATTATAACAGGGGAGAGGACTAACTATGGCTACACCTTC
CASSSIITGERTNYGYTF
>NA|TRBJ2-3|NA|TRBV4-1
TGCGCCAGCAGCCAGGGACCAGGGGATACGCAGTATTTT
CASSQGPGDTQYF
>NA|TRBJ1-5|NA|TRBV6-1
TGTGCCAGCAGTGAATTCAGCAGGGTCGGGAGCAATCAGCCCCAGCATTTT
CASSEFSRVGSNQPQHF
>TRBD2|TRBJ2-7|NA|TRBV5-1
TGCGCCAGCAGCTTCTCAGCGGGAGATCGTTTAATCGGAGAGCAGTACTTC
CASSFSAGDRLIGEQYF
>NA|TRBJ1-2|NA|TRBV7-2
TGTGCCAGCAGCCGCGCCCAGGGGCGGGATGGCTACACCTTC
CASSRAQGRDGYTF
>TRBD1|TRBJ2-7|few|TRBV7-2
TGTGCCAGCAGCATACAGGGGGTGTACGAGCAGTACTTC
CASSIQGVYEQYF
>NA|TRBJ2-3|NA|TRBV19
TGTGCCAGTAGTATCTATTCTGACGGAGGCCCCACAGATACGCAGTATTTT
CASSIYSDGGPTDTQYF
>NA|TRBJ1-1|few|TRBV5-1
TGCGCCAGCAGCCGGACCGGGCCTCAGAACACTGAAGCTTTCTTT
CASSRTGPQNTEAFF
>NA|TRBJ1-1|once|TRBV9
TGTGCCAGCAGCGTAGACCCTTTGCGGCCTGAAGCTTTCTTT
CASSVDPLRPEAFF
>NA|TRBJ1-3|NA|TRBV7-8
TGTGCCAGCAGTGGGGCGGGAGGGGACTACACCATATATTTT
CASSGAGGDYTIYF
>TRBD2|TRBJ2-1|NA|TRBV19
TGTGCCAGTAACCTAGCGGGAGCCCACAATGAGCAGTTCTTC
CASNLAGAHNEQFF
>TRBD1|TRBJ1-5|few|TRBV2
TGTGCCACCGGGACAGGGTCTCAGCCCCAGCATTTT
CATGTGSQPQHF
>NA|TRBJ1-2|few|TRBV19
TGTGCCAGTAGCGTAATACGCTCGACAGCTAACTATGGCTACACCTTC
CASSVIRSTANYGYTF
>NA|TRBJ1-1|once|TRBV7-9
TGTGCCAGCAGCTCGATCACGATCCTTGAGGGGGGCACTGAAGCTTTCTTT
CASSSITILEGGTEAFF